This entry lists 5 T cell receptor beta chains sequenced from one sample in a study of T-cell memory formation after mild COVID-19. One entry per CDR3 protein results from TCRdb running MiXCR on the 5' RACE reads. This sample has under 300,000 distinct CDR3 sequences, with roughly a tenth found just once. The sequencing input was PBMCs or a T cell subset sorted from them (not recorded which). These TCRs come from a man aged 18 to 30 who had mild COVID-19 (a few samples of this study predate the infection). Cell type and time point are not known.

The J gene is TRBJ1-1, the V gene TRBV5-8; D remains unclear. Trimming pared 3 bases from V and 1 base from J, leaving 10 bases between. Germline assignment: CDR1 SGHTS and CDR2 YDEGEE. The CDR3 spans 14 residues. The CDR3 DNA sequence: TGTGCCAGCAGCTGGGTCACCTCGAACACTGAAGCTTTCTTT. Its translation: CASSWVTSNTEAFF.

This clonotype was counted only a few times. This sequence joins TRBV30 and TRBJ2-7; TRBD1 agrees at 9 bases. Trimming took 3 bases from V and 2 from J; bases not matched to a gene: 5. The CDR3 has 14 residues. Germline CDR1 reads GTSNPN; CDR2 reads SVGIG (reference sequence). Written as DNA, the CDR3 is TGTGCCTGGAGAGGCCGGGACAGGGCCTACGAGCAGTACTTC. Amino acid sequence: CAWRGRDRAYEQYF.

This clonotype was observed at least ten times. This chain uses TRBV5-1 with TRBJ1-1, with D possibly TRBD1 on 6 matching bases. Trimming removed 4 bases at V and 1 base at J, with 11 bases between. CDR1 SGHRS and CDR2 YFSETQ come from the germline V gene. The CDR3 length is 14 residues. CDR3: CASSPGQPNTEAFF. The CDR3 DNA sequence: TGCGCCAGCAGCCCAGGACAGCCGAACACTGAAGCTTTCTTT.

This clonotype has more than one count but fewer than ten. The CDR3 DNA follows: TGTGCCAGCAGCGCCGCTAGCGGGGGCCCCAATGAGCAGTTCTTC. It codes for CASSAASGGPNEQFF. The chain combines TRBV7-9 with TRBJ2-1, with 10 bases matching TRBD2. The CDR3 is 15 residues long. Germline lookup yields CDR1 SEHNR and CDR2 FQNEAQ (reference sequence). J gave up 6 bases and V 5 bases, and 7 bases lay outside the gene matches.

This clonotype was detected a few times. The DNA is omitted, as the CDR3 cannot be located on it reliably, and the CDR3 follows TCRdb's listing. The rearrangement links TRBV10-1 to TRBJ2-2. The CDR3 is 14 residues long, ends included. The germline V gene encodes CDR1 WNHNN and CDR2 SYGVQD (reference sequence). The CDR3 reads CASSEGPTPGSCFF.